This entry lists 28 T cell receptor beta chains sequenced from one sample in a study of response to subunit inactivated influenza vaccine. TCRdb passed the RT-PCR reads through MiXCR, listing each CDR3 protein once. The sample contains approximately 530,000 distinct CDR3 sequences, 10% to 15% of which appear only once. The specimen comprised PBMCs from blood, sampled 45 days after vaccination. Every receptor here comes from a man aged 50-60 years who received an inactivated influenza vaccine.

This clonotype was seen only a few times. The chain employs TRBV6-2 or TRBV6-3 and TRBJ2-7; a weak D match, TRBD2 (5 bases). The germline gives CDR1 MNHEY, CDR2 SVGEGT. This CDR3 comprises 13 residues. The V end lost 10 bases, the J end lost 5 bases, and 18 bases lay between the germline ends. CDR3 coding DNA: TGTGCCACTCGGGGTGCGTTGGTGGACGAGCAGTACTTC. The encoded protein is CATRGALVDEQYF.

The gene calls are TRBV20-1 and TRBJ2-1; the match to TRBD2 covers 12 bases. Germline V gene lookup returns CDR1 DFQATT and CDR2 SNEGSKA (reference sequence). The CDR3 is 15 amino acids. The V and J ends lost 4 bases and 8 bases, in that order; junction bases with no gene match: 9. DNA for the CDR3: TGCAGTGCTACCCGACTAGCGGGAGCATTTCATGAGCAGTTCTTC. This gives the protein CSATRLAGAFHEQFF.

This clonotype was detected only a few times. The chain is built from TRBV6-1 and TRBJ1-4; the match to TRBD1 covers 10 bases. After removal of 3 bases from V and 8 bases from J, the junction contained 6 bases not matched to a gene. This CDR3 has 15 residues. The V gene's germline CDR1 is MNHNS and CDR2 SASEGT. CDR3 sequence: CASSDYGQGDEKLFF. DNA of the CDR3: TGTGCCAGCAGTGATTACGGACAGGGGGACGAAAAACTGTTTTTT.

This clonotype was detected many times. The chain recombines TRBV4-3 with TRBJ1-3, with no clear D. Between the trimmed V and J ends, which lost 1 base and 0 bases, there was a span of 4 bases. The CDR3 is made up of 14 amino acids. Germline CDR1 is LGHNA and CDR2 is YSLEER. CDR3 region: CASSQVFSGNTIYF. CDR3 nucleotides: TGCGCCAGCAGCCAAGTGTTCTCTGGAAACACCATATATTTT.

In nucleotides, the CDR3 is TGTGCCAGCTCACCACCGGCGCAGGGGGCTGAAGCTTTCTTT. The encoded protein is CASSPPAQGAEAFF. This chain uses TRBV18 with TRBJ1-1; 7 bases match TRBD1. The V gene's germline CDR1 is KGHSH and CDR2 LQKENI. V lost 0 bases to trimming and J lost 6 bases; unmatched junction nucleotides: 4. CDR3 length: 14 residues.

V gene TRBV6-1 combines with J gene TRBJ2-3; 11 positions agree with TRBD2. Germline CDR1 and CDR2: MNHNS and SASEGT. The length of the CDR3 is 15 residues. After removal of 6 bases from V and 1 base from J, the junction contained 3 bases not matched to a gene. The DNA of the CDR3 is TGTGCCAGCAGAGTAGCGGGAGGGGGCACAGATACGCAGTATTTT. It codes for CASRVAGGGTDTQYF.

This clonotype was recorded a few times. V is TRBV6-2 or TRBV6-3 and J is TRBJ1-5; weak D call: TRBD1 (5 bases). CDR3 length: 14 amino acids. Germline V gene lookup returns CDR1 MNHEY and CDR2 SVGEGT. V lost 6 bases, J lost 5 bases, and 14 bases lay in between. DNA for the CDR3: TGTGCCAGCAGCCGGACACGGGGAGATCAGCCCCAGCATTTT. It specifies CASSRTRGDQPQHF.

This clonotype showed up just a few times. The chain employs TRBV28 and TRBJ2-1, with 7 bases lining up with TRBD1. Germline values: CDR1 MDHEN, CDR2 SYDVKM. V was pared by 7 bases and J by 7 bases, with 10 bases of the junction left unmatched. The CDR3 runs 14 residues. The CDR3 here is CASTKGQKNNEQFF. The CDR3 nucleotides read TGTGCCAGCACCAAGGGACAGAAGAATAATGAGCAGTTCTTC.

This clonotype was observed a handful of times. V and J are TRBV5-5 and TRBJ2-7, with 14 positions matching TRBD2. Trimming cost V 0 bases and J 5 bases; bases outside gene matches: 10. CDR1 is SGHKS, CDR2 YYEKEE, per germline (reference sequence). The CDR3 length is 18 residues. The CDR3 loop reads CASSLGLAGGPFRNEQYF. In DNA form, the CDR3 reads TGTGCCAGCAGCTTGGGACTAGCGGGAGGGCCCTTCCGCAACGAGCAGTACTTC.

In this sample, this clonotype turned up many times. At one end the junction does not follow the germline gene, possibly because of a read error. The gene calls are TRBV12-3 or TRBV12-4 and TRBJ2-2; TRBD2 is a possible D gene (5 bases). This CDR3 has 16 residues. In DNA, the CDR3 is TGTGCCAGCAGTTTAGGGAGCGGTCTGAACACCGGAGAGCTGTTTTTT. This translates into CASSLGSGLNTGELFF.

This CDR3 reads CASSGDIGQETQYF. CDR3 coding DNA: TGTGCCAGCAGTGGGGACATAGGACAAGAGACCCAGTACTTC. The V call is TRBV6-1, the J call TRBJ2-5, with D tentatively TRBD1 (6 bases). The CDR3 spans 14 residues. Between the trimmed V and J ends, which lost 4 bases and 2 bases, there was a span of 11 bases. The germline CDR1 and CDR2 sequences are MNHNS and SASEGT.

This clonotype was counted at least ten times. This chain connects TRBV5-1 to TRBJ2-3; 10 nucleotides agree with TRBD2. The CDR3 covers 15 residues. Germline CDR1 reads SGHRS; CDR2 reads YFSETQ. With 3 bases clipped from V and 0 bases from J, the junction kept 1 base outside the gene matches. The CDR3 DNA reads TGCGCCAGCAGCTCGGGACTAGCGAGCACAGATACGCAGTATTTT. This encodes CASSSGLASTDTQYF.

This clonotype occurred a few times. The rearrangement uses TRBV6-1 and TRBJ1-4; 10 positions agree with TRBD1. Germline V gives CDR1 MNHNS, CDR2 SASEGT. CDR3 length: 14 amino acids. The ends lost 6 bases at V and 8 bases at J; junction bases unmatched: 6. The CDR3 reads CASRRTGGQEKLFF. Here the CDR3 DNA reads TGTGCCAGCAGGAGGACAGGGGGGCAAGAAAAACTGTTTTTT.

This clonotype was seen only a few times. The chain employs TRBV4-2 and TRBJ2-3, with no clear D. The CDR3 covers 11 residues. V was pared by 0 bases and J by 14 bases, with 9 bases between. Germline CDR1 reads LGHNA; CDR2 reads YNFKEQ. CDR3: CASSQDWTRYF. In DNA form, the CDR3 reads TGTGCCAGCAGCCAAGATTGGACCCGGTATTTT.

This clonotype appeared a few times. CDR3 protein: CASSQLTGAKETQYF. DNA of the CDR3: TGTGCCAGCAGCCAACTGACAGGCGCCAAAGAGACCCAGTACTTC. The genes are TRBV14 and TRBJ2-5, with D possibly matching TRBD1 (6 bases). The germline gives CDR1 SGHDN, CDR2 FVKESK. The CDR3 is 15 amino acids. V shed 2 bases and J shed 3 bases, with 13 bases lying between them.

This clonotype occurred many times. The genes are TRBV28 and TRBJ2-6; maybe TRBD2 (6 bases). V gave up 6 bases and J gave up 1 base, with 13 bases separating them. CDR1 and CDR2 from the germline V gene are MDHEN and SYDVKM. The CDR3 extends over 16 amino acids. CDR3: CASSNWRVSGANVLTF. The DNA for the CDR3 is TGTGCCAGCAGCAATTGGAGGGTATCTGGGGCCAACGTCCTGACTTTC.

CDR3 amino acids: CASTASGGQAYNEQFF. CDR3 nucleotide sequence: TGCGCCAGCACCGCTTCAGGGGGACAGGCTTACAATGAGCAGTTCTTC. The chain combines TRBV5-1 with TRBJ2-1, with TRBD1 matching 8 bases. CDR3 length: 16 residues. In germline, CDR1 is SGHRS, CDR2 YFSETQ. J lost 4 bases, V lost 6 bases, and 12 bases had no gene match.

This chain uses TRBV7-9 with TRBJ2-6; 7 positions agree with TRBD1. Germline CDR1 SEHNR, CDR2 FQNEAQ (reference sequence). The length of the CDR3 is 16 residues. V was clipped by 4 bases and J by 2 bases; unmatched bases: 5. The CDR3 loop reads CASSSTGAAGANVLTF. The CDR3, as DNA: TGTGCCAGCAGCTCAACAGGGGCGGCTGGGGCCAACGTCCTGACTTTC.

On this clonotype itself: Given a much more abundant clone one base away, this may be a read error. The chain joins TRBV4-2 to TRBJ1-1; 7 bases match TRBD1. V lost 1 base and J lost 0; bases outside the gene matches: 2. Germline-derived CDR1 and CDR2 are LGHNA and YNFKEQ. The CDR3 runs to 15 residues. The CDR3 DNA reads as TGTGCCAGCAGCCAAGGGGACAGAATGAACACTGAAGCTTTCTTT. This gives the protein CASSQGDRMNTEAFF.

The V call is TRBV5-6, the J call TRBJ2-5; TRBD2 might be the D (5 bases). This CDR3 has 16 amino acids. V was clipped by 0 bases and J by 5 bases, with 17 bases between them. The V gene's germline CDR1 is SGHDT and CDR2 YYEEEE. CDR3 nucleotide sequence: TGTGCCAGCAGCTTGGTGAGGCGGGTCTTAGGGGAGACCCAGTACTTC. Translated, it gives CASSLVRRVLGETQYF.

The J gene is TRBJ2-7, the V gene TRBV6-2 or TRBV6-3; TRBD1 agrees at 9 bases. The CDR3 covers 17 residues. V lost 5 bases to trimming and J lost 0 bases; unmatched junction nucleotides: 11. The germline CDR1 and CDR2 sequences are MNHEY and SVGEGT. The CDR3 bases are TGTGCCAGCAGTCTATCCTGGGACAGGGCCGCCTCCTACGAGCAGTACTTC. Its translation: CASSLSWDRAASYEQYF.

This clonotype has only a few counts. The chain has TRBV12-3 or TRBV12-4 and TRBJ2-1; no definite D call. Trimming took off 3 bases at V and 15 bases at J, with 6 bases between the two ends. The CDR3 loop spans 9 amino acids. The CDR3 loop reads CASSFPLFF. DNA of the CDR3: TGTGCCAGCAGTTTCCCTCTGTTCTTC.

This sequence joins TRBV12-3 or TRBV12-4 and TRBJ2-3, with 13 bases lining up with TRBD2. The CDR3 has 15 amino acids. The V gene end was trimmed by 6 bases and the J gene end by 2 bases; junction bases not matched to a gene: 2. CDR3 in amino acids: CASRGTSGNTDTQYF. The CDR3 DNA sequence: TGTGCCAGCAGAGGGACTAGCGGGAACACAGATACGCAGTATTTT.

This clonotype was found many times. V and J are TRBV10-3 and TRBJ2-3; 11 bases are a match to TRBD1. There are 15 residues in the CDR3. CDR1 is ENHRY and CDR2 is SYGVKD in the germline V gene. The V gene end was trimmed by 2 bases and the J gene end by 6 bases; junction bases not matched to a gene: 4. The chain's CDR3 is CAISEGTGGVDTQYF. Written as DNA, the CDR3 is TGTGCCATCAGTGAGGGGACAGGGGGGGTGGATACGCAGTATTTT.

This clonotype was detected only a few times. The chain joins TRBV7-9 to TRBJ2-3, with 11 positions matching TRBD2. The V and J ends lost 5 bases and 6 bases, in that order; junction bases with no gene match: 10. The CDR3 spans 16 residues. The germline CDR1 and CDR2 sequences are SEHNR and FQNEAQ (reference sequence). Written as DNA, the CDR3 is TGTGCCAGCAGCACAACGGGACTAGCGGCCGTGGATACGCAGTATTTT. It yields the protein CASSTTGLAAVDTQYF.

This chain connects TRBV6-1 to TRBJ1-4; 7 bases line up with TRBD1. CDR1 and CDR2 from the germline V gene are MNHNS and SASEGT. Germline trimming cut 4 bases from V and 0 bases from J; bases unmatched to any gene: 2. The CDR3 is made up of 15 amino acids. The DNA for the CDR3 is TGTGCCAGCAGTGCCGGACAGGCAACTAATGAAAAACTGTTTTTT. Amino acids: CASSAGQATNEKLFF.

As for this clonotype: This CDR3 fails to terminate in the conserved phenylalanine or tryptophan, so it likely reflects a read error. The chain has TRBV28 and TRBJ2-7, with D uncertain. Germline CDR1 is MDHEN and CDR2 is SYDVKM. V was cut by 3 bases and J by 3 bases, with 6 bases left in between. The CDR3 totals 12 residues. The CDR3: CASSFRLYEQYC. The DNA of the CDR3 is TGTGCCAGCAGTTTCAGACTCTACGAGCAGTACTGC.

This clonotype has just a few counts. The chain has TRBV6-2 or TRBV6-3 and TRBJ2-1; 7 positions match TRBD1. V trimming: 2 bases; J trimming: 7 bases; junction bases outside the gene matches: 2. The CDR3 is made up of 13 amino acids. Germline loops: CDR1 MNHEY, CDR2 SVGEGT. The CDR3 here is CASSYPTGNEQFF. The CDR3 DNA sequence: TGTGCCAGCAGTTACCCGACAGGGAATGAGCAGTTCTTC.